Listed below are T cell receptor beta chains from one sample, sequenced in a study of blood T cells in healthy people across ages. Each CDR3 protein is one row after TCRdb ran MiXCR on the 5' RACE reads. The sample shows around 1,100,000 distinct CDR3 sequences, less than 45% of them seen only once. The source material was blood. The receptors derive from a man younger than 30 in good health. Both conserved end residues are trimmed from each CDR3.

TRBV6-5	TRBJ1-1	ASSYSINGNTEAF
TRBV6-5	TRBJ1-2	ASSSFGLNYGYT
TRBV20-1	TRBJ2-2	SARGARARNTGELF
TRBV18	TRBJ1-1	ASSPSEGAEMNTEAF
TRBV11-1	TRBJ2-3	ASGSTDTQY
TRBV7-9	TRBJ1-4	ASSLGFDPNEKLF
TRBV4-2	TRBJ2-1	ASSQEAATSGSYNEQF
TRBV27	TRBJ1-2	ASSFVPGTDGYT
TRBV28	TRBJ1-1	ASSFNWWTEAF
TRBV6-2/TRBV6-3	TRBJ2-5	AIKDRGDRETQY
TRBV9	TRBJ2-3	ASSVIPGLAGALTDTQY
TRBV7-2	TRBJ2-1	ASSVTSGEYNEQF
TRBV6-5	.	ASSYGTGGRENIQY
TRBV6-2/TRBV6-3	TRBJ1-5	ASTFPGDAGQPQH
TRBV20-1	TRBJ1-4	SARDGTESNEKLF
TRBV27	TRBJ1-4	ASSMDSTNEKLF
TRBV4-2	TRBJ1-6	ASGQVSDSPLH
TRBV6-2/TRBV6-3	TRBJ2-1	ASSTTRTEQF
TRBV21-1	TRBJ2-1	ASSTQGYFDKETQF
TRBV28	TRBJ2-1	ASSWDAEQF
TRBV27	TRBJ1-5	ASSLRGPGNQPQH
TRBV6-1	TRBJ1-1	ASSEGVEAF
TRBV12-3/TRBV12-4	TRBJ2-1	ASSPGVIYNEQF
TRBV5-5	TRBJ2-1	ASSFLEGREQF
TRBV20-1	TRBJ2-5	SARDPGQETQY
TRBV4-1	TRBJ2-1	ASGQEPPRSYNEQF
TRBV5-1	TRBJ2-5	ASSWGRQSYIETQY
TRBV7-9	TRBJ2-1	ASSLGRPPYNEQF
TRBV7-3	TRBJ1-2	ASSLTYEDRSGYT
TRBV19	TRBJ1-4	ASSMGRGRPNEKLF
TRBV6-6	TRBJ1-1	ASRSGQEPSEAF
TRBV30	TRBJ1-1	AWSVNLNTEAF
TRBV20-1	TRBJ2-4	STSRGLQNIQY
TRBV7-2	TRBJ2-2	ASSLVQGGTGELF
TRBV5-1	TRBJ2-3	ASSLTSGTTDTQY
TRBV13	TRBJ2-2	ASSSGTGHTGELF
TRBV6-1	TRBJ2-2	ASSRTPGRTLNTGELF
TRBV2	TRBJ1-1	ASTIFQGADIEAF
TRBV3-1	TRBJ1-1	ASSQESGTVAF
TRBV4-3	TRBJ1-2	ASREAGLSIRGYT
TRBV7-3	TRBJ2-3	ASSPQTGVADTQY
TRBV12-3/TRBV12-4	TRBJ1-6	ASDSGSYNSPLH
TRBV4-2	TRBJ1-2	ASSQDKGRIGGYT
TRBV4-3	TRBJ2-7	ASSQDHPGSYEQY
TRBV20-1	TRBJ1-1	SARPGTEVGAEAF
TRBV7-6	TRBJ1-1	ASSSPTSGVRNTEAF